This paragraph covers one T cell receptor (beta chain) sequence. Its antigen is as yet unknown. The data are from a study of T cell responses to AZD1222 COVID-19 vaccine. Study-wide results and limits: White British ancestry dominated among donors, who included more females, and clonal diversity was possibly underestimated. Among AZD1222 vaccinees, only six were seropositive at baseline.

Between the trimmed V and J ends, which lost 2 bases and 2 bases, there was a span of 9 bases. The CDR3 runs 15 residues. The germline CDR1 and CDR2 sequences are SEHNR and FQNEAQ (reference sequence). TCRdb's table, derived via immunoSEQ multiplex PCR, lists solely in-frame clones and lacks some. This table holds 60,000 or so clones, roughly 84% found once. This TCR came from an adult in good health. Source: peripheral blood, taken on day 0 of AZD1222 vaccination. The genes are TRBV7-9 and TRBJ1-4, with D possibly TRBD1 on 5 matching bases. The CDR3 nucleotides are TGTGCCAGCAGCTTATTCGGGGGTACTAATGAAAAACTGTTTTTT. It codes for CASSLFGGTNEKLFF.